The T cell receptor beta chain described here comes from a study of PD-L1 blockade in urothelial cancer. Whole-study context: Blood analysis was done at 3 weeks (second dose) and 6 weeks after treatment began.

TCRdb's copy holds only in-frame clones and misses some; the assay was immunoSEQ multiplex PCR. The table has under 45,000 clones, 65% to 85% seen once. Germline assignment: CDR1 SEHNR and CDR2 FQNEAQ (reference sequence). Deletions cut 10 bases from V and 8 bases from J, with 23 bases between. The CDR3 is 14 residues long. Urothelial carcinoma in patients was locally advanced or metastatic. This chain uses TRBV7-9 with TRBJ1-2; D might be TRBD1 (6 bases). The sample in question was PBMCs, obtained around atezolizumab (anti-PD-L1) treatment. The sequence was obtained from a man between 60 and 75 years old with urothelial cancer. CDR3 nucleotides: TGTGCCACCCAAGGGCGGACAGCGCGTCGGGGCTACACCTTC. Its translation: CATQGRTARRGYTF.